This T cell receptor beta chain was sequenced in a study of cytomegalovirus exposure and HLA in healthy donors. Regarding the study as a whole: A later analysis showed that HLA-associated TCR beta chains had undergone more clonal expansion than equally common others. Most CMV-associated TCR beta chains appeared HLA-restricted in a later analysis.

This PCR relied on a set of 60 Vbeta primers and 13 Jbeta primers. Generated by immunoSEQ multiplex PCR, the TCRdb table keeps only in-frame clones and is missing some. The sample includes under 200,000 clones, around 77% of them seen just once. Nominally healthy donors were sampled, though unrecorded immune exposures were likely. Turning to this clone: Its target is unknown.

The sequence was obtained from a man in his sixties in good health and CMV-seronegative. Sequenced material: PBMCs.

In DNA form, the CDR3 reads TGCAGCGGTCGGTATGCCGGGGAGCTGTTTTTT. This translates into CSGRYAGELFF. The chain uses TRBV29-1 and TRBJ2-2; D gene ambiguous. The germline V and J ends were trimmed by 7 bases and 6 bases, with 9 bases remaining between them. The length of the CDR3 is 11 residues. CDR1 and CDR2 (germline): SQVTM, ANQGSEA.